Each of the 27 T cell receptor beta chains below was sequenced from the same sample in a study of beta chain features in type 1 diabetes. Expressed TCRB transcripts were sequenced, since all the RNA that had been isolated was reverse transcribed. Profiled with immunoSEQ multiplex PCR; TCRdb holds only in-frame clones, not every one. The sample consists of some 220,000 clones, approximately 11% of them appearing once. The sample comprised central memory CD4+ T cells from blood. Receptors originate from a man aged 18 to 29 in good health.

This rearrangement joins TRBV19 to TRBJ2-7; 13 nucleotides match TRBD2. Germline CDR1 reads LNHDA; CDR2 reads SQIVND (reference sequence). Trimming took 2 bases from V and 2 from J; bases not matched to a gene: 6. The CDR3 sequence is 17 residues long. The CDR3 DNA is TGTGCCAGTAGTATAACTCCGGGACTAGCGGGGACCTACGAGCAGTACTTC. As protein: CASSITPGLAGTYEQYF.

This clone was observed many times. The chain couples TRBV7-6 to TRBJ2-3; possible D gene TRBD1, 6 bases. CDR1 and CDR2 from the germline V gene are SGHVS and FNYEAQ. The length of the CDR3 is 12 residues. V dropped 4 bases and J dropped 7 bases, with 9 bases sitting between them. CDR3 protein: CASSSGQNTQYF. The CDR3 nucleotides read TGTGCCAGCAGCTCGGGACAAAATACGCAGTATTTT.

This clone appeared a few times. The CDR3 DNA follows: TGTGCCAGCAGCCAAAATCCGGGCGGGTCAAGCACAGATACGCAGTATTTT. As protein: CASSQNPGGSSTDTQYF. This sequence joins TRBV4-2 and TRBJ2-3; a possible D gene is TRBD2 (5 bases). Trimming cost V 2 bases and J 0 bases, with 15 bases left between them. The germline V gene has CDR1 LGHNA and CDR2 YNFKEQ. The CDR3 has 17 amino acids.

The chain has TRBV11-2 and TRBJ2-7; no clear D. The CDR3 is 11 residues long. Germline V lookup: CDR1 SGHAT, CDR2 FQNNGV. Trimming stripped 5 bases from V and 7 bases from J, with 9 bases between. Here the CDR3 DNA reads TGTGCCAGCAGCATCACCTGGGAGCAGTACTTC. Its translation: CASSITWEQYF.

This clone was recorded at least ten times. The same CDR3 arises from other DNA sequences in this sample as well. The chain employs TRBV9 and TRBJ2-7, with 8 bases lining up with TRBD2. CDR3 length: 15 residues. V lost 2 bases, J lost 6 bases, and 10 bases stayed unmatched. CDR1 is SGDLS and CDR2 is YYNGEE in the germline V gene. The CDR3 region is CASSVGREGRGEQYF. In DNA form, the CDR3 reads TGTGCCAGCAGCGTCGGACGGGAGGGCCGGGGCGAGCAGTACTTC.

V gene TRBV28 combines with J gene TRBJ1-2; a weak D match, TRBD1 (6 bases). Germline CDR1 and CDR2: MDHEN and SYDVKM. Between the trimmed V and J ends, which lost 8 bases and 2 bases, there was a span of 18 bases. This CDR3 spans 15 amino acids. CDR3: CASYPSRGRNYGYTF. The DNA for the CDR3 is TGTGCCAGCTACCCCTCCCGGGGGCGCAACTATGGCTACACCTTC.

The chain joins TRBV7-8 to TRBJ2-5; a possible D gene is TRBD2 (6 bases). Trimming cost V 1 base and J 5 bases, with 11 bases left between them. Germline CDR1 SGHVS, CDR2 FQNEAQ. The length of the CDR3 is 14 residues. This CDR3 is CASSLDTAGETQYF. The CDR3, as DNA: TGTGCCAGCAGCTTAGACACCGCGGGGGAGACCCAGTACTTC.

The chain has TRBV14 and TRBJ2-7; weak D call: TRBD2 (5 bases). The CDR3 consists of 14 residues. Deletions cut 4 bases from V and 7 bases from J, with 17 bases between. CDR1 is SGHDN, CDR2 FVKESK, per germline. DNA for the CDR3: TGTGCCAGCAGCCCCGGGAACGACCCGAGGGAGCAGTACTTC. It is translated as CASSPGNDPREQYF.

The V call is TRBV11-2, the J call TRBJ2-7, with TRBD2 matching 7 bases. The V segment lost 4 bases and the J segment 0 bases; nucleotides outside the gene matches: 9. The CDR3 covers 16 residues. The germline CDR1 and CDR2 sequences are SGHAT and FQNNGV. The CDR3 loop reads CASSSAGAPFSYEQYF. CDR3 coding DNA: TGTGCCAGCAGCTCCGCGGGAGCCCCTTTCTCCTACGAGCAGTACTTC.

This clone was detected many times. The same CDR3 arises from other DNA sequences in this sample as well. The chain employs TRBV7-3 and TRBJ2-1; 7 bases align to TRBD2. The CDR3 covers 14 residues. V was pared by 1 base and J by 6 bases, with 3 bases of the junction left unmatched. Germline V gives CDR1 SGHTA, CDR2 FQGTGA. Here the CDR3 reads CASSLIGRANEQFF. CDR3 nucleotide sequence: TGTGCCAGCAGCTTAATTGGGAGGGCCAATGAGCAGTTCTTC.

The J gene is TRBJ2-7, the V gene TRBV11-2, with D hard to call. The V end lost 2 bases, the J end lost 6 bases, and 8 bases lay between the germline ends. Germline loops: CDR1 SGHAT, CDR2 FQNNGV. The CDR3 totals 12 residues. The chain's CDR3 is CASSLFGREQYF. DNA for the CDR3: TGTGCCAGCAGCTTATTCGGCCGCGAGCAGTACTTC.

There are many counts of this clone. The V gene is TRBV28, the J gene TRBJ1-2; tentative D call: TRBD1 (5 bases). V was trimmed by 6 bases and J by 7 bases, leaving 12 bases between them. Per the germline V gene, CDR1 is MDHEN and CDR2 is SYDVKM. CDR3 length equals 12 residues. Here the CDR3 DNA reads TGTGCCAGCAGGAAGGGGTTCGGTGGCTACACCTTC. As protein: CASRKGFGGYTF.

This clone was recorded a few times. This rearrangement joins TRBV7-8 to TRBJ1-5, with D perhaps matching TRBD1 (6 bases). Germline CDR1 reads SGHVS; CDR2 reads FQNEAQ. V was clipped by 5 bases and J by 5 bases, with 13 bases between them. The CDR3 consists of 14 residues. The DNA of the CDR3 is TGTGCCAGCAGCATAAACAGGGACTATCAGCCCCAGCATTTT. This encodes CASSINRDYQPQHF.

The chain combines TRBV30 with TRBJ2-7, with 8 bases matching TRBD1. V shed 7 bases and J 4 bases; nucleotides not matched to a gene: 12. Germline CDR1 reads GTSNPN; CDR2 reads SVGIG (reference sequence). This CDR3 spans 14 amino acids. This CDR3 reads CASSGQGLLYEQYF. DNA for the CDR3: TGTGCCTCTTCAGGACAGGGCTTACTATACGAGCAGTACTTC.

The chain uses TRBV5-6 and TRBJ2-6; no clear D gene. Trimming removed 4 bases at V and 1 base at J, with 12 bases between. Germline values: CDR1 SGHDT, CDR2 YYEEEE. CDR3 length equals 16 residues. The CDR3 nucleotides read TGTGCCAGCAGCCTGGTGCGCCAGTCTGGGGCCAACGTCCTGACTTTC. This translates into CASSLVRQSGANVLTF.

This clone was seen many times. The chain recombines TRBV27 with TRBJ2-1; 14 bases fit TRBD2. The CDR3 covers 15 residues. J lost 8 bases, V lost 5 bases, and 5 bases had no gene match. CDR1 is MNHEY and CDR2 is SMNVEV in the germline V gene (reference sequence). CDR3 nucleotides: TGTGCCAGCAGTCCACCGGGACTAGCGGGAGATGAGCAGTTCTTC. Translated: CASSPPGLAGDEQFF.

The sample holds a few counts of this clone. The CDR3 region has the DNA TGTGCCACCGGACTAGCGGGTCCATCAGATACGCAGTATTTT. It is translated as CATGLAGPSDTQYF. The chain combines TRBV2 with TRBJ2-3; 11 positions agree with TRBD2. From germline, CDR1 is SNHLY and CDR2 FYNNEI. The junction had 7 bases not matched to a gene; V was cut back by 10 bases and J by 4 bases. The CDR3 is made up of 14 amino acids.

In its sample, this clone was seen many times. A read error may be the cause here, since a much bigger clone is one base away. The same CDR3 can be traced to other DNA sequences in this sample. The rearrangement joins TRBV7-2 to TRBJ2-3; D remains unclear. V dropped 4 bases and J dropped 2 bases, with 1 base sitting between them. Germline loops: CDR1 SGHTA, CDR2 FQGNSA. CDR3 length: 11 amino acids. CDR3 protein: CASSSTDTQYF. The CDR3 DNA reads as TGTGCCAGCAGCTCCACAGATACGCAGTATTTT.

The chain recombines TRBV28 with TRBJ2-7; 9 nucleotides agree with TRBD1. V shed 6 bases and J 2 bases; nucleotides not matched to a gene: 8. The CDR3 contains 15 residues. The germline V gene encodes CDR1 MDHEN and CDR2 SYDVKM. CDR3 DNA sequence: TGTGCCAGCAGGTCCGGGACAGGGAGTGCCTACGAGCAGTACTTC. Translated: CASRSGTGSAYEQYF.

The rearrangement links TRBV4-2 to TRBJ2-3; 12 bases map to TRBD2. J lost 3 bases, V lost 1 base, and 8 bases had no gene match. The CDR3 loop spans 18 amino acids. Germline CDR1 and CDR2: LGHNA and YNFKEQ. CDR3 in amino acids: CASSQARASGRDTDTQYF. DNA of the CDR3: TGTGCCAGCAGCCAAGCGAGGGCTAGCGGGAGGGATACAGATACGCAGTATTTT.

The chain couples TRBV19 to TRBJ1-1; no clear D gene. V was shortened by 5 bases and J by 1 base, with 11 bases between the two germline ends. Germline V lookup: CDR1 LNHDA, CDR2 SQIVND (reference sequence). The CDR3 length is 14 residues. Written as DNA, the CDR3 is TGTGCCAGTAGTCTCCGTTGGCCGAACACTGAAGCTTTCTTT. Residues: CASSLRWPNTEAFF.

The chain employs TRBV5-4 and TRBJ2-5; 10 nucleotides line up with TRBD1. The CDR3 extends over 16 amino acids. The V and J ends lost 4 bases and 5 bases, in that order; junction bases with no gene match: 11. The germline CDR1 and CDR2 sequences are SGHNT and YYREEE (reference sequence). This CDR3 is CASSPARDRGRETQYF. CDR3 DNA: TGTGCCAGCAGCCCTGCCCGGGACAGGGGCCGGGAGACCCAGTACTTC.

V is TRBV29-1 and J is TRBJ1-2, with D unresolved. V lost 3 bases to trimming and J lost 4 bases, with 12 bases between them. The CDR3 runs 13 residues. The V gene's germline CDR1 is SQVTM and CDR2 ANQGSEA. The CDR3 loop is CSVDLRNTYGYTF. In nucleotides, the CDR3 is TGCAGCGTTGATCTGAGGAATACCTATGGCTACACCTTC.

This clone was picked up a small number of times. A much larger clone is a single base away; this may be a read error. This CDR3 is also generated by other DNA sequences in the sample. The chain couples TRBV7-2 to TRBJ2-1; 10 bases agree with TRBD2. Trimming took 2 bases from V and 4 from J; bases not matched to a gene: 5. The CDR3 spans 16 residues. Germline lookup yields CDR1 SGHTA and CDR2 FQGNSA. This chain's CDR3 is CASSLWLAGEYNEQFF. The CDR3, as DNA: TGTGCCAGCAGCTTATGGCTAGCGGGGGAGTACAATGAGCAGTTCTTC. The complete variable domain, with remaining parts taken from reference TRBV7-2 and TRBJ2-1, reads GAGVSQSPSNKVTEKGKDVELRCDPISGHTALYWYRQSLGQGLEFLIYFQGNSAPDKSGLPSDRFSAERTGGSVSTLTIQRTQQEDSAVYLCASSLWLAGEYNEQFFGPGTRLTVL.

This clone was seen more than once but under ten times. This chain uses TRBV5-1 with TRBJ2-1; D gene unclear. The CDR3 is 14 residues long. Between the trimmed V and J ends, which lost 2 bases and 3 bases, there was a span of 9 bases. Germline loops: CDR1 SGHRS, CDR2 YFSETQ. DNA for the CDR3: TGCGCCAGCAGCTTACTGACAAGCTACAATGAGCAGTTCTTC. Encoded protein: CASSLLTSYNEQFF.

The chain employs TRBV7-6 and TRBJ2-6; D might be TRBD1 (5 bases). Germline V gives CDR1 SGHVS, CDR2 FNYEAQ. The V end lost 5 bases, the J end lost 0 bases, and 8 bases lay between the germline ends. The CDR3 is made up of 15 amino acids. Written as DNA, the CDR3 is TGTGCCAGCAGCAAACAGGCCTCTGGGGCCAACGTCCTGACTTTC. Protein: CASSKQASGANVLTF.

This clone was seen repeatedly, ten times or more. This rearrangement joins TRBV5-1 to TRBJ2-5, with D uncertain. Trimming cost V 2 bases and J 5 bases, with 7 bases left between them. The CDR3 contains 12 residues. Germline-derived CDR1 and CDR2 are SGHRS and YFSETQ. In DNA form, the CDR3 reads TGCGCCAGCAGCTTCCCAGAGGAGACCCAGTACTTC. This encodes CASSFPEETQYF.